Shown below are 25 T cell receptor beta chains from a single sample sequenced in a study of T-cell reconstitution after alpha-beta-depleted transplantation in children. Library preparation (for TCRbeta) was performed with unique molecular identifiers. TCRdb processed the PCR reads anew with MiXCR; each CDR3 protein has one entry. Here the sample spans about 610,000 distinct CDR3 sequences, about 10% being singletons. The material sequenced was PBMCs from the stem cell graft donor, taken from the stem cell graft. Every receptor here comes from a human donor who donated a stem cell graft to a child with acute myeloid leukemia.

In its sample, this clonotype was seen a few times. This chain uses TRBV28 with TRBJ2-3; D may correspond to TRBD1 or TRBD2 (5 bases each). V lost 5 bases and J lost 2, with 14 bases in between. Germline V gene lookup returns CDR1 MDHEN and CDR2 SYDVKM. CDR3 length: 15 amino acids. The CDR3 sequence is CASSPRDGPTDTQYF. CDR3 coding DNA: TGTGCCAGCAGTCCCCGGGACGGGCCCACAGATACGCAGTATTTT. The variable domain in full, completed from reference TRBV28 and TRBJ2-3, reads DVKVTQSSRYLVKRTGEKVFLECVQDMDHENMFWYRQDPGLGLRLIYFSYDVKMKEKGDIPEGYSVSREKKERFSLILESASTNQTSMYLCASSPRDGPTDTQYFGPGTRLTVL.

The chain uses TRBV24-1 and TRBJ2-7; unclear D gene. CDR1 and CDR2 from the germline V gene are KGHDR and SFDVKD. There are 15 residues in the CDR3. Trimming stripped 3 bases from V and 4 bases from J, with 15 bases between. This chain's CDR3 is CATSDRVGLPYEQYF. In nucleotides, the CDR3 is TGTGCCACCAGTGATCGGGTAGGGCTGCCGTACGAGCAGTACTTC.

The chain uses TRBV27 and TRBJ2-2, with 12 positions matching TRBD2. CDR3 length: 14 amino acids. Unmatched junction bases numbered 5, after V lost 8 bases and J lost 7 bases. Germline values: CDR1 MNHEY, CDR2 SMNVEV (reference sequence). For the CDR3, the DNA is TGTGCCAGCGGCCTAGCGGGAGGGGGCGGGGAGCTGTTTTTT. Its protein product is CASGLAGGGGELFF.

This clonotype was detected only a few times. The V and J genes are TRBV7-9 and TRBJ1-1, with D possibly TRBD1 on 5 matching bases. The V gene lost 4 bases and the J gene lost 0 bases, with 18 bases spanning the gap. The CDR3 is 17 residues long. Germline lookup yields CDR1 SEHNR and CDR2 FQNEAQ (reference sequence). CDR3 in DNA: TGTGCCAGCAGCTCACAAGCGGCAGGGCAGATGAACACTGAAGCTTTCTTT. Its protein product is CASSSQAAGQMNTEAFF.

This clonotype was observed at least ten times. The V call is TRBV28, the J call TRBJ2-1; perhaps TRBD2 as D (6 bases). Trimming cost V 6 bases and J 9 bases, with 6 bases left between them. Per germline, CDR1 MDHEN and CDR2 SYDVKM. CDR3 length: 10 amino acids. This CDR3 reads CASRGGEQFF. CDR3 nucleotide sequence: TGTGCCAGCAGGGGGGGTGAGCAGTTCTTC.

This clonotype was seen a handful of times. This CDR3 is CASMLSGQGGLEQYF. The CDR3 DNA is TGTGCCAGCATGTTATCCGGACAGGGTGGCCTCGAGCAGTACTTC. The V gene is TRBV6-5, the J gene TRBJ2-7, with 8 bases fitting TRBD1. The CDR3 is 15 residues long. V trimming: 7 bases; J trimming: 6 bases; junction bases outside the gene matches: 14. Per the germline V gene, CDR1 is MNHEY and CDR2 is SVGAGI.

This clonotype occurred many times. The genes are TRBV7-8 and TRBJ1-2; 7 bases align to TRBD1. Per the germline V gene, CDR1 is SGHVS and CDR2 is FQNEAQ. The CDR3 consists of 16 residues. V lost 5 bases and J lost 2; bases outside the gene matches: 11. CDR3 in amino acids: CASSPLRTGVNYGYTF. In DNA, the CDR3 is TGTGCCAGCAGCCCCCTTCGGACAGGAGTCAACTATGGCTACACCTTC.

This chain uses TRBV12-3 or TRBV12-4 with TRBJ2-3; 7 bases match TRBD1. The CDR3 length is 13 residues. V dropped 5 bases and J dropped 14; count of bases not matched to a gene: 13. Written as DNA, the CDR3 is TGTGCCAGCAGTGGTGGACAGGCACTCAAGGGGTATTTT. This encodes CASSGGQALKGYF.

V usage is TRBV10-3 and J usage is TRBJ2-7; D is ambiguous. The V gene lost 5 bases and the J gene lost 2 bases, with 7 bases spanning the gap. The CDR3 length is 12 residues. Germline loops: CDR1 ENHRY, CDR2 SYGVKD. CDR3 sequence reads: CAISTRAYEQYF. In DNA form, the CDR3 reads TGTGCCATCAGTACCCGCGCCTACGAGCAGTACTTC.

There are many counts of this clonotype. The chain has TRBV6-6 and TRBJ2-3; D is perhaps TRBD1 or TRBD2 (5 bases each). The CDR3 covers 13 residues. V lost 4 bases and J 3 bases, leaving 8 bases between the germline ends. Germline V gene lookup returns CDR1 MNHNY and CDR2 SVGAGI (reference sequence). The CDR3 DNA reads TGTGCCAGCAGTTGGGACCAGACAGATACGCAGTATTTT. The encoded protein is CASSWDQTDTQYF.

The chain recombines TRBV13 with TRBJ2-1, with 7 bases fitting TRBD2. The CDR3 totals 15 residues. V shed 5 bases and J 4 bases; nucleotides not matched to a gene: 8. In germline, CDR1 is PRHDT, CDR2 FYEKMQ (reference sequence). In DNA form, the CDR3 reads TGTGCCAGCAGCGCCCCTAGCGGAGCATACAATGAGCAGTTCTTC. Translation gives CASSAPSGAYNEQFF.

The chain couples TRBV5-1 to TRBJ2-3, with 8 positions matching TRBD2. The CDR3 loop spans 16 amino acids. Germline values: CDR1 SGHRS, CDR2 YFSETQ. The J segment lost 2 bases and the V segment lost 0 bases, leaving 5 bases of the junction unmatched. The CDR3 bases are TGCGCCAGCAGCTTGGTGACTAGCGCGTTCACAGATACGCAGTATTTT. It translates to CASSLVTSAFTDTQYF.

The rearrangement uses TRBV5-4 and TRBJ2-5; 9 positions agree with TRBD1. Germline V gene sequence: CDR1 SGHNT, CDR2 YYREEE (reference sequence). J lost 5 bases, V lost 2 bases, and 4 bases had no gene match. This CDR3 has 14 residues. The CDR3 nucleotides are TGTGCCAGCAGCTTACAGGGGGCGTGGGAGACCCAGTACTTC. It yields the protein CASSLQGAWETQYF.

At least ten counts were recorded for this clonotype. The chain combines TRBV12-3 or TRBV12-4 with TRBJ1-2, with 8 bases aligning to TRBD1. The CDR3 spans 15 residues. V shed 6 bases and J 0 bases; nucleotides not matched to a gene: 6. Here the CDR3 DNA reads TGTGCCAGCAGCTGGACAGGGCCTACTAACTATGGCTACACCTTC. As protein: CASSWTGPTNYGYTF.

This clonotype appeared many times. V and J are TRBV5-1 and TRBJ2-1; D not certain. This CDR3 is 13 amino acids long. From germline, CDR1 is SGHRS and CDR2 YFSETQ. Trimming cost V 3 bases and J 8 bases, with 12 bases left between them. The CDR3 nucleotides are TGCGCCAGCAGCTCGACCGTCTCGGATGAGCAGTTCTTC. Its protein product is CASSSTVSDEQFF.

The V and J genes are TRBV3-1 and TRBJ2-1; 8 bases fit TRBD1. CDR3 length: 17 residues. With 2 bases clipped from V and 3 bases from J, the junction kept 9 bases outside the gene matches. CDR1 LGHDT and CDR2 YNNKEL come from the germline V gene (reference sequence). CDR3 in DNA: TGTGCCAGCAGCCAAAACCTAGGACAGGGTATCTACAATGAGCAGTTCTTC. Its protein product is CASSQNLGQGIYNEQFF.

This clonotype has more than one count but fewer than ten. The genes are TRBV10-3 and TRBJ2-1, with no clear D. This CDR3 contains 14 residues. Trimming took 6 bases from V and 6 from J, leaving 15 bases between them. Germline V gene data show CDR1 as ENHRY and CDR2 as SYGVKD. The CDR3 here is CAISVATLGNEQFF. The CDR3 DNA follows: TGTGCCATCAGCGTCGCGACCCTGGGCAATGAGCAGTTCTTC.

This clonotype was seen many times. The CDR3 sequence: CASSSLFGGRAFEQFF. DNA for the CDR3: TGTGCCAGCAGCTCCCTCTTCGGCGGGAGGGCCTTTGAGCAGTTCTTC. The chain has TRBV7-9 and TRBJ2-1; 9 bases align to TRBD2. The V gene's germline CDR1 is SEHNR and CDR2 FQNEAQ (reference sequence). The CDR3 length is 16 residues. With 4 bases clipped from V and 9 bases from J, the junction kept 13 bases outside the gene matches.

This clonotype was seen only a few times. The chain carries TRBV24-1 and TRBJ2-2; 14 bases map to TRBD2. V was pared by 3 bases and J by 9 bases, with 11 bases of the junction left unmatched. CDR1 is KGHDR, CDR2 SFDVKD, per germline. The CDR3 totals 18 residues. In nucleotides, the CDR3 is TGTGCCACCAGTGATACGGATCGACTAGCGGGAGGGCCTTGGGAGCTGTTTTTT. Protein product: CATSDTDRLAGGPWELFF.

This chain connects TRBV20-1 to TRBJ2-1; 11 bases are shared with TRBD2. The CDR3 sequence is 13 residues long. Germline CDR1 is DFQATT and CDR2 is SNEGSKA (reference sequence). V was pared by 5 bases and J by 7 bases, with 4 bases of the junction left unmatched. The CDR3 sequence is CSALRTSGNEQFF. The CDR3 coding sequence is TGCAGTGCTCTTCGGACTAGCGGGAATGAGCAGTTCTTC.

This clonotype has at least ten counts. The V call is TRBV29-1, the J call TRBJ1-1, with a weak D call TRBD1 (6 bases). V was pared by 6 bases and J by 4 bases, with 18 bases between. The CDR3 extends over 14 amino acids. From germline, CDR1 is SQVTM and CDR2 ANQGSEA. The CDR3 DNA follows: TGCAGCGTCCGAGTACAGGGTGTGATCACTGAAGCTTTCTTT. Translated, it gives CSVRVQGVITEAFF.

The V gene is TRBV27, the J gene TRBJ1-5; D is unresolved. The V end was cut by 6 bases, the J end by 9 bases, with 15 bases between. Germline V gives CDR1 MNHEY, CDR2 SMNVEV (reference sequence). The CDR3 is 13 amino acids. Here the CDR3 reads CASSLRSPGPQHF. CDR3 bases: TGTGCCAGCAGCCTGCGGTCCCCAGGGCCCCAGCATTTT.

The rearrangement links TRBV28 to TRBJ2-1; 14 nucleotides align to TRBD2. The CDR3 has 19 amino acids. V lost 4 bases, J lost 9 bases, and 17 bases stayed unmatched. Germline V gives CDR1 MDHEN, CDR2 SYDVKM. DNA for the CDR3: TGTGCCAGCAGTTCACGAAACAGACTAGCGGGAGGGAAAGGTGGTGAGCAGTTCTTC. This codes for CASSSRNRLAGGKGGEQFF.

The chain uses TRBV20-1 and TRBJ1-5, with TRBD1 as a possible D gene (6 bases). V was shortened by 5 bases and J by 2 bases, with 16 bases between the two germline ends. In germline, CDR1 is DFQATT, CDR2 SNEGSKA (reference sequence). CDR3 length: 15 amino acids. CDR3 loop: CSARPKGVGNQPQHF. CDR3 DNA sequence: TGCAGTGCTCGGCCTAAGGGGGTCGGCAATCAGCCCCAGCATTTT.

This clonotype appeared many times. The V call is TRBV12-3 or TRBV12-4, the J call TRBJ2-2; unclear D gene. The CDR3 totals 15 residues. Between the trimmed V and J ends, which lost 0 bases and 2 bases, there was a span of 7 bases. In nucleotides, the CDR3 is TGTGCCAGCAGTTTAGCCTCTTCCAACACCGGGGAGCTGTTTTTT. This encodes CASSLASSNTGELFF.